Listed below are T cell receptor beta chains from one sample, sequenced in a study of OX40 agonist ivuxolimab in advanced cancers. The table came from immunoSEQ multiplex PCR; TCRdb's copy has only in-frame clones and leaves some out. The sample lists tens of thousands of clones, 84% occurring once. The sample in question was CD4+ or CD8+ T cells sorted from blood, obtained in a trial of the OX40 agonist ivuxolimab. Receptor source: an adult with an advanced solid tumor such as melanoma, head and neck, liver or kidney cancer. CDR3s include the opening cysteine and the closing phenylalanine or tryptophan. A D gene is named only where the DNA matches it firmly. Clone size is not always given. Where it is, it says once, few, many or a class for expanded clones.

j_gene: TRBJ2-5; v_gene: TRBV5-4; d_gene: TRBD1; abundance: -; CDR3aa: CASSLRGIQGKETQYF; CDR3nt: TGTGCCAGCAGCCTCAGGGGCATACAGGGGAAAGAGACCCAGTACTTC
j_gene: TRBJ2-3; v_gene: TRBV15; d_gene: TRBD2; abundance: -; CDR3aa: CATSRGGRNTDTQYF; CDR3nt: TGTGCCACCAGCAGAGGCGGGAGAAACACAGATACGCAGTATTTT
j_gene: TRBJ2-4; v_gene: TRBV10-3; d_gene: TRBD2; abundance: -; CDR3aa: CATNPTSGRENIQYF; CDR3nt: TGTGCCACCAACCCGACTAGCGGGAGGGAAAACATTCAGTACTTC
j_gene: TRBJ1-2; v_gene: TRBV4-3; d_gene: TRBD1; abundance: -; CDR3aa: CASSQGGQLNYGYTF; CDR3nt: TGCGCCAGCAGCCAAGGGGGACAGTTAAACTATGGCTACACCTTC
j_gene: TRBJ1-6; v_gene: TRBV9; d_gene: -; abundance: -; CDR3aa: CASSVEAGEFFPLHF; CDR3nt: TGTGCCAGCAGCGTAGAAGCAGGGGAGTTTTTCCCCCTCCACTTT
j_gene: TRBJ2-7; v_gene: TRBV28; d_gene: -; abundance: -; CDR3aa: CASSLSLEQYF; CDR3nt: TGTGCCAGCAGTCTCTCGTTGGAGCAGTACTTC
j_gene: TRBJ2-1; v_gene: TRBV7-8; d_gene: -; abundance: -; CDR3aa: CASSLARQVAYNEQFF; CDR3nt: TGTGCCAGCAGCTTAGCCCGACAGGTAGCCTACAATGAGCAGTTCTTC
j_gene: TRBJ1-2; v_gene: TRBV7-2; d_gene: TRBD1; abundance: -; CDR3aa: CASSPPGTATNGYTF; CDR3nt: TGTGCCAGCAGCCCCCCCGGGACAGCGACTAATGGCTACACCTTC
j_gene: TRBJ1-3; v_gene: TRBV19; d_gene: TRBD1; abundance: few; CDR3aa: CASSIDRDSGNTIYF; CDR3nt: TGTGCCAGTAGTATCGACAGGGACTCTGGAAACACCATATATTTT
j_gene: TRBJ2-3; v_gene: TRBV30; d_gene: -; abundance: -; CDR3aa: CAWSRRGGTDTQYF; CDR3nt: TGTGCCTGGAGCCGACGGGGCGGCACAGATACGCAGTATTTT
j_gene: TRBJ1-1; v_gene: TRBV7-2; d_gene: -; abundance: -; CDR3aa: CASSRRQASNTEAFF; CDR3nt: TGTGCCAGCAGCCGACGACAGGCCTCGAACACTGAAGCTTTCTTT
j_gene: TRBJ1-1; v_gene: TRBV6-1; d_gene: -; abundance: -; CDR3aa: CASSEGIAGQTEAFF; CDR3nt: TGTGCCAGCAGTGAAGGGATCGCCGGACAAACTGAAGCTTTCTTT
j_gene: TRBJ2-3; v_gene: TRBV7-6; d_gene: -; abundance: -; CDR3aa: CASSLVGGSDTQYF; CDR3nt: TGTGCCAGCAGCTTGGTCGGGGGCTCGGATACGCAGTATTTT
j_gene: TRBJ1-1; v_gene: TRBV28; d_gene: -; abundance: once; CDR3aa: CASTPRDTEAFF; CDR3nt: TGTGCCAGCACTCCGAGAGACACTGAAGCTTTCTTT
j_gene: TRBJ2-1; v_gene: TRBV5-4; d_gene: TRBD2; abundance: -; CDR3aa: CASSSIGGKSYNEQFF; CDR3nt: TGTGCCAGCAGTTCGATCGGGGGGAAATCCTACAATGAGCAGTTCTTC
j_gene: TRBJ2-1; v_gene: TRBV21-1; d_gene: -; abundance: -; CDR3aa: CASSPRTGGAGNEQFF; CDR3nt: TGTGCCAGCAGCCCCAGGACAGGGGGCGCGGGGAATGAGCAGTTCTTC
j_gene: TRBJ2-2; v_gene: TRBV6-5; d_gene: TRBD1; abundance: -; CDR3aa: CAGRRGQTGELFF; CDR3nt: TGTGCCGGCCGCAGGGGGCAAACCGGGGAGCTGTTTTTT
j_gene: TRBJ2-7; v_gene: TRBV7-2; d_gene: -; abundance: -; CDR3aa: CASSLPSYEQYF; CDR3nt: TGTGCCAGCAGCCTCCCGTCCTACGAGCAGTACTTC
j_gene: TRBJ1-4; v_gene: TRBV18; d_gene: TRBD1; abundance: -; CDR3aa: CASSFAGTGPEKLFF; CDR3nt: TGTGCCAGCTCATTCGCCGGGACAGGGCCGGAAAAACTGTTTTTT
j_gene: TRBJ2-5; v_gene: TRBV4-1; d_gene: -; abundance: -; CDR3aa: CASGGEEAQYF; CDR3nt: TGCGCCAGTGGGGGCGAGGAGGCCCAGTACTTC